The T cell receptor (beta chain) described here comes from a study of T cells after yellow fever vaccination. Study-level background: Some fractions had low cell numbers, and these were prepared with SMART-Seq v4 Ultra Low Input. Study-wide points: Reappearing after the booster were most of the clones from primary vaccination (roughly 95% CD4, approximately 88% CD8). Abundant contaminating clonotypes from the bulk population could appear in FACS-sorted repertoires.

This clonotype was detected only a few times. Its antigen is currently unknown. They built TCR cDNA with 5'RACE template switching, a step that put in a universal primer site and UMIs. TCRdb used MiXCR to reprocess the 5' RACE reads, holding one entry per CDR3 protein. The data hold about 400,000 distinct CDR3 sequences, with 6.2% observed a single time. CDR1 and CDR2 from the germline V gene are DFQATT and SNEGSKA (reference sequence). Trimming removed 3 bases from V and 2 bases from J; junction bases left unmatched: 6. The CDR3 covers 14 residues. This clonotype originated in a man younger than 40 who received the YFV17D yellow fever vaccine. The starting material was PBMCs, obtained 5 days after the yellow fever booster vaccination. The rearrangement joins TRBV20-1 to TRBJ2-7; 8 positions agree with TRBD2. CDR3 sequence (DNA): TGCAGTGCTAGTAGAACTAGCGGAACCTACGAGCAGTACTTC. Protein: CSASRTSGTYEQYF.